This TCR beta chain originates from a study of CD8+CD57+ T cells in acquired aplastic anemia. In the study overall: Roughly 3 ug was the average amount of DNA from sorted CD4+ and CD8+ cells. Study-level points and caveats: Patients and healthy controls showed no significant CD8+ Simpson's diversity difference. Fewer than 30 shared CD8+ CDR3s appeared highly expressed within patients' immunodominant clones.

This clonotype was counted once. Antigen: not known. According to the study, genomic DNA was the template for TCR beta VDJ and CDR3 profiling. TCRdb used MiXCR to reprocess the reads, holding one entry per CDR3 protein. The table includes some 92,000 distinct CDR3 sequences, 65% to 70% detected once. The sequenced patients had an expansion of CD8+CD57+ cells seen by flow cytometry. The patients all had a severe acquired aplastic anemia diagnosis. Germline V gene data show CDR1 as SNHLY and CDR2 as FYNNEI. With V trimmed by 5 bases and J by 2 bases, 12 bases remained unmatched. The CDR3 consists of 16 residues.

J is TRBJ2-7 and V is TRBV2; 7 bases agree with TRBD2. The TCR originated in a human donor with aplastic anemia. Sequencing was carried out using sorted CD4+, CD8+, or CD8+CD57+ T cells (not recorded which) from PBMCs. This CDR3 is CASSSTSAGSPYEQYF. The CDR3 DNA sequence: TGTGCCAGCAGTTCAACTAGCGCCGGGAGCCCCTACGAGCAGTACTTC. The full variable domain, with the rest looked up from reference TRBV2 and TRBJ2-7, is EPEVTQTPSHQVTQMGQEVILRCVPISNHLYFYWYRQILGQKVEFLVSFYNNEISEKSEIFDDQFSVERPDGSNFTLKIRSTKLEDSAMYFCASSSTSAGSPYEQYFGPGTRLTVT.